Presented here are 2 T cell receptor beta chains from one specimen sequenced in a study of blood T cell repertoires in COVID-19. Generated by immunoSEQ multiplex PCR, the TCRdb table keeps only in-frame clones and is missing some. The sample yields a few hundred thousand clones, roughly 85% seen once. Specimen: PBMCs or T cells enriched from blood (not recorded which). Receptors were obtained from a woman in her twenties or thirties who had recovered from COVID-19.

This clone showed up just a few times. The rearrangement uses TRBV30 and TRBJ2-7; 9 nucleotides agree with TRBD2. In germline, CDR1 is GTSNPN, CDR2 SVGIG (reference sequence). CDR3 length equals 14 residues. J lost 6 bases, V lost 5 bases, and 11 bases had no gene match. The CDR3 spells CAWDRGTSLTEQYF. In DNA, the CDR3 is TGTGCCTGGGATCGCGGGACTAGCTTAACCGAGCAGTACTTC.

The J gene is TRBJ2-6, the V gene TRBV7-9; D is ambiguous. Trimming took 3 bases from V and 2 from J, leaving 8 bases between them. The germline gives CDR1 SEHNR, CDR2 FQNEAQ (reference sequence). CDR3 length equals 15 residues. The DNA of the CDR3 is TGTGCCAGCAGCTTTGCTAGAGCTGGGGCCAACGTCCTGACTTTC. It specifies CASSFARAGANVLTF.